This T cell receptor (beta chain) appears in the sequencing data of a study of a mutant IDH1 vaccine in newly diagnosed glioma. Turning to the study itself: Patients had eight vaccinations, in weeks 1, 3, 5, 7, 11, 15, 19 and 23. Vaccines were first given 4-6 weeks after radiotherapy alone, or with temozolomide cycles. Therapy received beforehand was radiotherapy, temozolomide, or both, with most patients given both. Broader study findings: The study observed vaccine-induced immune responses in roughly 95% of patients.

The ends were cut back, 1 base at V and 4 bases at J, with 7 bases in the middle. Germline lookup yields CDR1 LNHDA and CDR2 SQIVND (reference sequence). The CDR3 consists of 14 residues. Indicated time point: week 5, during vaccination. Each vaccine dose was 300 ug of mutant IDH1 20-mer peptide, with topical imiquimod. This clone showed up just a few times. The target antigen is unknown. Assay used: immunoSEQ multiplex PCR; TCRdb lists only in-frame clones, some missing. The sample yields tens of thousands of clones, around nine tenths seen once. The material was PBMCs, obtained from a glioma patient whose treatment included an IDH1 peptide vaccine. The chain joins TRBV19 to TRBJ2-2; no firm D call. This receptor was taken from a woman aged 45-59 years with glioma. Here the CDR3 DNA reads TGTGCCAGTAGTATAGGGGTCGGCACCGGGGAGCTGTTTTTT. As protein: CASSIGVGTGELFF.